This TCR beta chain was captured in a study of cytomegalovirus exposure and HLA in healthy donors. Study-level results: Fewer N-insertions (relative to the roughly 730-donor mean) were reportedly seen in an Asian-associated ancestry cluster in a later analysis. Presence/absence analyses supposed approximately even sequencing depth among donors.

CDR1 MNHEY and CDR2 SVGAGI come from the germline V gene. Trimming left V 2 bases short and J 2 bases short, with 10 bases between. The CDR3 spans 14 residues. As concerns this clone: Its antigen is unknown. Other DNA sequences within the sample encode an identical CDR3.

Each donor was healthy, and each was a bone marrow donor. The donors, nominally healthy at sampling, likely had unrecorded immune exposures. The PCR employed 60 Vbeta primers together with 13 Jbeta primers. Sequenced by immunoSEQ multiplex PCR; TCRdb stores in-frame clones only, minus some. The sample holds fewer than 200,000 clones, about 75% seen once. The sample comprised PBMCs. This receptor was taken from a woman aged 45-65 years in good health and CMV-seropositive. V usage is TRBV6-5 and J usage is TRBJ2-7, with a weak D call TRBD1 (6 bases). The CDR3 sequence is CASSYGRGPYEQYF. In nucleotides, the CDR3 is TGTGCCAGCAGTTACGGCAGGGGCCCCTACGAGCAGTACTTC.